These 25 T cell receptor beta chains originate from one sample sequenced in a study of cytomegalovirus exposure and HLA in healthy donors. The PCR used 60 Vbeta and 13 Jbeta primers. Clones were read by immunoSEQ multiplex PCR, and TCRdb kept only the in-frame ones, dropping some. This sample has 100,000 to 130,000 clones, with roughly 80% found just once. Sequenced input: PBMCs. These receptor sequences come from a young man in good health and CMV-seronegative.

The chain is built from TRBV7-9 and TRBJ1-1, with a tentative D call TRBD1 (5 bases). The germline V and J ends were trimmed by 5 bases and 1 base, with 17 bases remaining between them. Germline V gene lookup returns CDR1 SEHNR and CDR2 FQNEAQ (reference sequence). The CDR3 consists of 16 residues. CDR3 protein: CASSTPARASNTEAFF. In DNA, the CDR3 is TGTGCCAGCAGCACCCCGGCCAGGGCCTCGAACACTGAAGCTTTCTTT.

CDR3 sequence (DNA): TGTGCCAGCAGCGTAGGGGGCAGGGAGGTCTCCTACGAGCAGTACTTC. Translated, it gives CASSVGGREVSYEQYF. The rearrangement joins TRBV9 to TRBJ2-7; a possible D gene is TRBD2 (6 bases). Germline values: CDR1 SGDLS, CDR2 YYNGEE. CDR3 length: 16 residues. V lost 0 bases and J lost 0, with 13 bases in between.

The genes are TRBV6-5 and TRBJ1-1; D ambiguous. Deletions cut 0 bases from V and 0 bases from J, with 5 bases between. The CDR3 runs 14 residues. Germline CDR1 and CDR2: MNHEY and SVGAGI. CDR3 protein: CASSYSTVNTEAFF. CDR3 DNA sequence: TGTGCCAGCAGTTACTCTACGGTGAACACTGAAGCTTTCTTT.

This rearrangement joins TRBV5-4 to TRBJ1-2; 10 bases map to TRBD1. This CDR3 is 16 amino acids long. The trim removed 2 bases at V and 8 bases at J, leaving 12 bases unmatched. CDR1 SGHNT and CDR2 YYREEE come from the germline V gene (reference sequence). As DNA, the CDR3 is TGTGCCAGCAGCTTTCCGACAGGGGGCCTGGTGGGGGGCTACACCTTC. It yields the protein CASSFPTGGLVGGYTF. Supplemented by reference TRBV5-4 and TRBJ1-2, the full variable domain reads ETGVTQSPTHLIKTRGQQVTLRCSSQSGHNTVSWYQQALGQGPQFIFQYYREEENGRGNFPPRFSGLQFPNYSSELNVNALELDDSALYLCASSFPTGGLVGGYTFGSGTRLTVV.

V usage is TRBV28 and J usage is TRBJ2-3, with TRBD2 matching over 9 bases. V lost 6 bases and J lost 5; bases outside the gene matches: 15. Germline values: CDR1 MDHEN, CDR2 SYDVKM. The CDR3 covers 17 residues. Here the CDR3 DNA reads TGTGCCAGCAGACCAACGGGGGCGGGAGGGTGGGGAGATACGCAGTATTTT. Its protein product is CASRPTGAGGWGDTQYF.

The genes are TRBV6-4 and TRBJ2-7; D not certain. CDR1 and CDR2 (germline): MRHNA, SNTAGT. The CDR3 loop spans 14 amino acids. Trimming pared 6 bases from V and 1 base from J, leaving 13 bases between. CDR3 bases: TGTGCCAGCAGGGGCTCCTCCTGTTCCTACGAGCAGTACTTC. It is translated as CASRGSSCSYEQYF.

This clone was seen more than once but under ten times. This chain connects TRBV14 to TRBJ2-5; no definite D call. The last part of the DNA fits TRBJ2-7 better; the J call may be wrong. Germline V gene lookup returns CDR1 SGHDN and CDR2 FVKESK. This CDR3 is built from 12 residues. CDR3 nucleotides: TGTGCCAGCAGCCTGGTTCCCTACGAGCAGTACTTC. It codes for CASSLVPYEQYF.

The chain is built from TRBV5-1 and TRBJ1-4, with a possible D match to TRBD1 (5 bases). In germline, CDR1 is SGHRS, CDR2 YFSETQ. The length of the CDR3 is 14 residues. With 3 bases removed from V and 6 bases from J, the gap between germline ends came to 12 bases. The DNA for the CDR3 is TGCGCCAGCAGCTATTGGGGGGAGGATGAAAAACTGTTTTTT. This codes for CASSYWGEDEKLFF.

V is TRBV11-2 and J is TRBJ1-1, with D uncertain. V lost 3 bases, J lost 0 bases, and 5 bases lay in between. Germline V gene sequence: CDR1 SGHAT, CDR2 FQNNGV. CDR3 length: 13 amino acids. The CDR3 DNA sequence: TGTGCCAGCAGCTTGTCATTGAACACTGAAGCTTTCTTT. Translating gives CASSLSLNTEAFF.

The chain links TRBV11-2 to TRBJ2-1, with D perhaps matching TRBD2 (6 bases). The CDR3 totals 15 residues. Germline assignment: CDR1 SGHAT and CDR2 FQNNGV. Trimming shortened V by 5 bases and J by 9 bases, and 20 bases separated the two germline ends. The CDR3 here is CASSDLPRGGGEQFF. The CDR3 DNA follows: TGTGCCAGCAGCGACCTCCCGCGGGGTGGGGGTGAGCAGTTCTTC.

The chain is built from TRBV6-1 and TRBJ2-1; the match to TRBD2 covers 8 bases. The V gene's germline CDR1 is MNHNS and CDR2 SASEGT. The CDR3 is made up of 15 amino acids. Trimming cost V 7 bases and J 6 bases; bases outside gene matches: 11. This CDR3 is CASTSLRSGSNEQFF. The CDR3 nucleotides are TGTGCCAGCACATCCCTCCGGAGCGGGAGCAATGAGCAGTTCTTC.

V usage is TRBV30 and J usage is TRBJ1-2, with 8 bases that match TRBD1. Germline lookup yields CDR1 GTSNPN and CDR2 SVGIG (reference sequence). Trimming cost V 1 base and J 7 bases; bases outside gene matches: 14. This CDR3 has 16 amino acids. The CDR3 DNA is TGTGCCTGGAGTGCGAAGGTGGACAGGGAGCAAGGTGGCTACACCTTC. Translating it yields CAWSAKVDREQGGYTF.

This clone occurred once. V and J are TRBV5-1 and TRBJ1-1; 8 positions agree with TRBD1. The V gene end was trimmed by 4 bases and the J gene end by 0 bases; junction bases not matched to a gene: 2. The CDR3 consists of 14 residues. Germline values: CDR1 SGHRS, CDR2 YFSETQ. CDR3 region: CASSPGQVNTEAFF. The DNA for the CDR3 is TGCGCCAGCAGCCCGGGACAGGTGAACACTGAAGCTTTCTTT.

This chain links TRBV28 with TRBJ2-7; D is ambiguous. Germline V CDR1 and CDR2: MDHEN, SYDVKM. CDR3 length: 15 residues. V was clipped by 5 bases and J by 7 bases, with 21 bases between them. The DNA of the CDR3 is TGTGCCAGCAGTCCCCCGCCCCCGGAGTCGAGGGAGCAGTACTTC. Amino acids: CASSPPPPESREQYF.

The rearrangement uses TRBV7-6 and TRBJ1-1, with a tentative D call TRBD1 (6 bases). Germline CDR1 reads SGHVS; CDR2 reads FNYEAQ. V was trimmed by 1 base and J by 1 base, leaving 10 bases between them. This CDR3 has 15 amino acids. The DNA for the CDR3 is TGTGCCAGCAGCTTAGTTCCAGGGGCGAACACTGAAGCTTTCTTT. Encoded protein: CASSLVPGANTEAFF.

The chain has TRBV30 and TRBJ2-1, with 12 bases identical to TRBD2. With 4 bases clipped from V and 4 bases from J, the junction kept 2 bases outside the gene matches. The CDR3 is 14 amino acids. The germline V gene encodes CDR1 GTSNPN and CDR2 SVGIG (reference sequence). CDR3 DNA: TGTGCCTGGACTAGCGGGGGGGCGTACAATGAGCAGTTCTTC. Translated: CAWTSGGAYNEQFF.

This chain joins TRBV2 and TRBJ1-3; D gene unclear. The CDR3 has 14 amino acids. Trimming removed 5 bases at V and 3 bases at J, with 11 bases between. The germline V gene has CDR1 SNHLY and CDR2 FYNNEI. The chain's CDR3 is CASSRQSNGNTIYF. The DNA of the CDR3 is TGTGCCAGCAGTCGACAAAGTAATGGAAACACCATATATTTT.

V usage is TRBV14 and J usage is TRBJ1-1; the D is unclear. The germline V gene encodes CDR1 SGHDN and CDR2 FVKESK. There are 13 residues in the CDR3. V was trimmed by 4 bases and J by 6 bases, leaving 12 bases between them. The CDR3 loop is CASSRVRAAEAFF. The CDR3 DNA is TGTGCCAGCAGCCGAGTGAGGGCCGCTGAAGCTTTCTTT.

V and J are TRBV9 and TRBJ2-3; 8 bases match TRBD2. The V segment lost 4 bases and the J segment 4 bases; nucleotides outside the gene matches: 2. This CDR3 has 13 residues. Germline V gives CDR1 SGDLS, CDR2 YYNGEE. The CDR3 DNA sequence: TGTGCCAGCAGCCCGGGACTAGCAGATACGCAGTATTTT. Residues: CASSPGLADTQYF.

V gene TRBV29-1 combines with J gene TRBJ2-4; D might be TRBD2 (6 bases). CDR1 is SQVTM and CDR2 is ANQGSEA in the germline V gene. The CDR3 spans 15 residues. Trimming took 0 bases from V and 7 from J, leaving 16 bases between them. The CDR3 coding sequence is TGCAGCGTTGAAGACCCGGGACTCCTCAGGAACATTCAGTACTTC. Its protein is CSVEDPGLLRNIQYF.

The chain recombines TRBV5-1 with TRBJ2-5; 11 nucleotides agree with TRBD2. The ends lost 2 bases at V and 5 bases at J; junction bases unmatched: 5. The CDR3 length is 15 residues. Germline V gives CDR1 SGHRS, CDR2 YFSETQ. The CDR3 sequence: CASSLLAGEEETQYF. Here the CDR3 DNA reads TGCGCCAGCAGCTTACTAGCGGGGGAGGAGGAGACCCAGTACTTC.

The rearrangement uses TRBV19 and TRBJ1-2; D is unclear. From germline, CDR1 is LNHDA and CDR2 SQIVND (reference sequence). The V end lost 7 bases, the J end lost 8 bases, and 14 bases lay between the germline ends. The CDR3 covers 12 residues. In DNA form, the CDR3 reads TGTGCCAGTAACGAGGCTCCTCTCGGCTACACCTTC. It specifies CASNEAPLGYTF.

The chain has TRBV6-1 and TRBJ2-1, with D possibly TRBD2 on 5 matching bases. V was pared by 8 bases and J by 6 bases, with 5 bases between. Germline-derived CDR1 and CDR2 are MNHNS and SASEGT. The CDR3 has 10 residues. DNA of the CDR3: TGTGCCAGCCGGGGCAATGAGCAGTTCTTC. Amino acids: CASRGNEQFF.

The J gene is TRBJ1-1, the V gene TRBV29-1, with a weak D call TRBD1 (5 bases). Germline CDR1 reads SQVTM; CDR2 reads ANQGSEA. Trimming took 6 bases from V and 0 from J, leaving 11 bases between them. This CDR3 has 13 residues. The CDR3 nucleotides read TGCAGCGTCGACAGAGCCATGAACACTGAAGCTTTCTTT. The encoded protein is CSVDRAMNTEAFF.

CDR3 bases: TGTGCCAGCAGGAAGGACAGGGTCTGGGAAAAACTGTTTTTT. Translated, it gives CASRKDRVWEKLFF. The gene calls are TRBV6-1 and TRBJ1-4; 8 bases line up with TRBD1. This CDR3 is 14 amino acids long. Germline V gene lookup returns CDR1 MNHNS and CDR2 SASEGT. The junction had 8 bases not matched to a gene; V was cut back by 6 bases and J by 8 bases.